The text below deals with one T cell receptor beta chain. Its cognate antigen is unknown. Profiled with immunoSEQ multiplex PCR; TCRdb holds only in-frame clones, not every one. The table records 3,000 to 4,000 clones, roughly 70% of them present only once. The data belong to a study of immune evolution from preneoplasia to lung adenocarcinoma. Findings and caveats of the study: Top clone frequencies peaked in normal lung, apparently declining through invasive adenocarcinoma. Normal lung had highest clonality; later lesions appeared denser, more diverse.

Two lung cancer pathologists independently confirmed each histologic diagnosis. CDR3 length equals 15 residues. Trimming left V 0 bases short and J 2 bases short, with 11 bases between. Looked up from germline, CDR1 is SGHNT and CDR2 is YYREEE (reference sequence). Sequenced sample: FFPE lung adenocarcinoma in situ tissue. The TCR originated in a person aged 55-85 years with lung adenocarcinoma. The genes are TRBV5-4 and TRBJ1-1; D not certain. The CDR3 here is CASSLAAAVNTEAFF. As DNA, the CDR3 is TGTGCCAGCAGCTTGGCCGCGGCGGTTAACACTGAAGCTTTCTTT. Combining the CDR3 with reference TRBV5-4 and TRBJ1-1 gives the whole variable domain ETGVTQSPTHLIKTRGQQVTLRCSSQSGHNTVSWYQQALGQGPQFIFQYYREEENGRGNFPPRFSGLQFPNYSSELNVNALELDDSALYLCASSLAAAVNTEAFFGQGTRLTVV.